The 27 T cell receptor beta chains in this list originate from one sample, sequenced in a study of cytomegalovirus exposure and HLA in healthy donors. The PCR employed 60 Vbeta primers together with 13 Jbeta primers. Profiled with immunoSEQ multiplex PCR; TCRdb holds only in-frame clones, not every one. Of roughly 100,000 clones listed, approximately 72% are singletons. Sequenced: PBMCs. These receptors all stem from a middle-aged woman in good health and CMV-seronegative.

The V gene is TRBV15, the J gene TRBJ2-5, with a weak D call TRBD2 (6 bases). The V and J ends lost 3 bases and 0 bases respectively, with 23 bases between them. Germline assignment: CDR1 LNHNV and CDR2 YYDKDF (reference sequence). The CDR3 runs 19 residues. The CDR3 bases are TGTGCCACCAGCAGTGCAGTCACCCCGGGACTCCGAAACCAAGAGACCCAGTACTTC. It is translated as CATSSAVTPGLRNQETQYF. Full variable domain (missing parts from reference TRBV15 and TRBJ2-5): DAMVIQNPRYQVTQFGKPVTLSCSQTLNHNVMYWYQQKSSQAPKLLFHYYDKDFNNEADTPDNFQSRRPNTSFCFLDIRSPGLGDTAMYLCATSSAVTPGLRNQETQYFGPGTRLLVL.

The J gene is TRBJ2-1, the V gene TRBV30; D is possibly TRBD1 (5 bases). Germline V CDR1 and CDR2: GTSNPN, SVGIG (reference sequence). With 3 bases removed from V and 9 bases from J, the gap between germline ends came to 15 bases. The CDR3 covers 13 residues. CDR3 in amino acids: CAWSDSPKGEQFF. CDR3 nucleotide sequence: TGTGCCTGGAGCGACAGCCCCAAGGGTGAGCAGTTCTTC.

The gene calls are TRBV4-1 and TRBJ2-7, with D perhaps TRBD2 (5 bases). Germline V CDR1 and CDR2: MGHRA, YSYEKL. Trimming pared 1 base from V and 5 bases from J, leaving 18 bases between. There are 16 residues in the CDR3. The CDR3 loop reads CASSQGTERGTHEQYF. The CDR3 DNA follows: TGCGCCAGCAGCCAAGGGACCGAACGGGGTACCCACGAGCAGTACTTC.

The sample holds a few counts of this clone. The junction and the germline gene differ at one end; a read error may be behind it. J is TRBJ1-3 and V is TRBV5-1; 8 nucleotides line up with TRBD1. Germline lookup yields CDR1 SGHRS and CDR2 YFSETQ. The CDR3 is 16 residues long. The CDR3 loop reads CASRPSGTGYGDTIYF. The CDR3 bases are TGCGCCAGCAGACCGTCGGGGACAGGTTATGGAGACACCATATATTTT.

This chain uses TRBV28 with TRBJ2-7; D is unclear. Trimming pared 3 bases from V and 4 bases from J, leaving 16 bases between. Germline loops: CDR1 MDHEN, CDR2 SYDVKM. The CDR3 length is 15 residues. In DNA form, the CDR3 reads TGTGCCAGCAGTTTCTCTGGGCAGGCCCTATACGAGCAGTACTTC. Translation gives CASSFSGQALYEQYF.

The rearrangement joins TRBV4-3 to TRBJ2-3; 7 nucleotides agree with TRBD2. The germline gives CDR1 LGHNA, CDR2 YSLEER. This CDR3 comprises 13 residues. V dropped 0 bases and J dropped 10; count of bases not matched to a gene: 4. CDR3 residues: CASSQETSRSQYF. CDR3 nucleotides: TGCGCCAGCAGCCAAGAGACTAGCAGGTCGCAGTATTTT.

The chain links TRBV25-1 to TRBJ1-6; 7 bases are a match to TRBD1. V lost 4 bases to trimming and J lost 4 bases; unmatched junction nucleotides: 1. There are 14 residues in the CDR3. Germline lookup yields CDR1 MGHDK and CDR2 SYGVNS. The CDR3 reads CASSGTGYNSPLHF. CDR3 nucleotides: TGTGCCAGCAGTGGGACAGGATATAATTCACCCCTCCACTTT.

V and J are TRBV5-1 and TRBJ2-5; D might be TRBD2 (6 bases). Germline lookup yields CDR1 SGHRS and CDR2 YFSETQ. This CDR3 comprises 14 residues. V was cut by 0 bases and J by 3 bases, with 9 bases left in between. CDR3 region: CASSLVEGEETQYF. The DNA of the CDR3 is TGCGCCAGCAGCTTGGTGGAGGGAGAAGAGACCCAGTACTTC.

The genes are TRBV18 and TRBJ1-5, with 7 bases fitting TRBD1. CDR3 length: 14 amino acids. V dropped 3 bases and J dropped 5; count of bases not matched to a gene: 4. Germline V gene sequence: CDR1 KGHSH, CDR2 LQKENI. CDR3 protein: CASSPTGEHQPQHF. CDR3 sequence (DNA): TGTGCCAGCTCACCCACAGGGGAGCATCAGCCCCAGCATTTT.

This rearrangement joins TRBV4-2 to TRBJ1-2, with TRBD1 matching 10 bases. Looked up from germline, CDR1 is LGHNA and CDR2 is YNFKEQ. The CDR3 contains 16 residues. The V and J ends lost 1 base and 0 bases, in that order; junction bases with no gene match: 2. The CDR3 region is CASSQGGQGANYGYTF. CDR3 DNA sequence: TGTGCCAGCAGCCAAGGAGGACAGGGGGCTAACTATGGCTACACCTTC.

This clone was counted a few times. The chain links TRBV11-3 to TRBJ2-1; D not certain. CDR3 size: 12 residues. Looked up from germline, CDR1 is SGHNT and CDR2 is YENEEA. V dropped 4 bases and J dropped 9 bases, with 10 bases sitting between them. The CDR3 sequence is CASSSTLSEQFF. The DNA of the CDR3 is TGTGCCAGCAGCTCGACTTTAAGTGAGCAGTTCTTC.

The rearrangement uses TRBV9 and TRBJ2-2; 7 bases are shared with TRBD1. CDR1 is SGDLS, CDR2 YYNGEE, per germline. The CDR3 loop spans 16 amino acids. Losses at the gene ends were 4 bases for V and 5 bases for J; bases not matched to a gene: 11. The CDR3 spells CASSFTGTVKTGELFF. In DNA form, the CDR3 reads TGTGCCAGCAGCTTTACCGGGACAGTAAAAACCGGGGAGCTGTTTTTT.

The CDR3 reads CASSIGEPPLHF. CDR3 in DNA: TGTGCCAGTAGTATAGGGGAGCCACCCCTCCACTTT. The chain links TRBV19 to TRBJ1-6; D is uncertain. The germline CDR1 and CDR2 sequences are LNHDA and SQIVND (reference sequence). The V end lost 1 base, the J end lost 11 bases, and 6 bases lay between the germline ends. The CDR3 loop spans 12 amino acids.

J is TRBJ2-7 and V is TRBV10-3, with 8 bases fitting TRBD1. This CDR3 spans 15 amino acids. The J segment lost 3 bases and the V segment lost 3 bases, leaving 7 bases of the junction unmatched. Germline V gene data show CDR1 as ENHRY and CDR2 as SYGVKD. The CDR3: CAISEEVDRDYEQYF. CDR3 nucleotides: TGTGCCATCAGTGAAGAAGTGGACAGGGACTACGAGCAGTACTTC.

This rearrangement joins TRBV6-1 to TRBJ1-2; no clear D. The germline V gene encodes CDR1 MNHNS and CDR2 SASEGT. This CDR3 region has 13 residues. Trimming left V 6 bases short and J 2 bases short, with 10 bases between. The CDR3: CASRERRNYGYTF. The CDR3 coding sequence is TGTGCCAGCAGGGAGCGGAGAAACTATGGCTACACCTTC.

This clone has a handful of counts. J is TRBJ1-1 and V is TRBV6-1, with D uncertain. Trimming stripped 10 bases from V and 3 bases from J, with 6 bases between. The germline CDR1 and CDR2 sequences are MNHNS and SASEGT. CDR3 length: 10 residues. The CDR3, as DNA: TGTGCCACCGTGTACACTGAAGCTTTCTTT. Encoded protein: CATVYTEAFF.

The chain recombines TRBV5-1 with TRBJ2-1; 8 nucleotides line up with TRBD2. CDR1 is SGHRS, CDR2 YFSETQ, per germline. The length of the CDR3 is 16 residues. The J segment lost 8 bases and the V segment lost 0 bases, leaving 10 bases of the junction unmatched. DNA of the CDR3: TGCGCCAGCAGCTTGGCCAAAGCGGGAGCAGCGCATGAGCAGTTCTTC. Protein product: CASSLAKAGAAHEQFF. Full variable domain (missing parts from reference TRBV5-1 and TRBJ2-1): KAGVTQTPRYLIKTRGQQVTLSCSPISGHRSVSWYQQTPGQGLQFLFEYFSETQRNKGNFPGRFSGRQFSNSRSEMNVSTLELGDSALYLCASSLAKAGAAHEQFFGPGTRLTVL.

This clone appeared a few times. Germline is not matched at one junction end, which may reflect a read error. This chain joins TRBV7-7 and TRBJ2-1; D call uncertain. The CDR3 is made up of 13 amino acids. Germline lookup yields CDR1 SSHAT and CDR2 FNYEAQ (reference sequence). CDR3 loop: CASSTVSGGEQFF. The CDR3 DNA is TGTGCTAGCAGCACGGTGTCTGGTGGTGAGCAGTTCTTC.

The chain recombines TRBV19 with TRBJ2-6; 9 nucleotides match TRBD1. There are 16 residues in the CDR3. Trimming cost V 5 bases and J 2 bases; bases outside gene matches: 4. From germline, CDR1 is LNHDA and CDR2 SQIVND (reference sequence). CDR3 DNA: TGTGCCAGTAGTCTGCGGACAGGGGCTGGGGCCAACGTCCTGACTTTC. Translated: CASSLRTGAGANVLTF.

The chain carries TRBV4-1 and TRBJ1-1, with D possibly being TRBD1 (6 bases). The CDR3 has 15 amino acids. Germline V CDR1 and CDR2: MGHRA, YSYEKL. With 0 bases removed from V and 4 bases from J, the gap between germline ends came to 12 bases. CDR3 sequence: CASSQDHRAGTEAFF. The DNA of the CDR3 is TGCGCCAGCAGCCAAGATCACAGGGCAGGCACTGAAGCTTTCTTT.

The CDR3 region is CASTRAFSTYEQYF. In nucleotides, the CDR3 is TGTGCCAGCACGAGGGCATTTAGTACCTACGAGCAGTACTTC. The V gene is TRBV28, the J gene TRBJ2-7; D perhaps matches TRBD2 (5 bases). Germline loops: CDR1 MDHEN, CDR2 SYDVKM. The CDR3 loop spans 14 amino acids. Trimming pared 7 bases from V and 2 bases from J, leaving 15 bases between.

This clone was detected once. V gene TRBV28 combines with J gene TRBJ2-4, with D perhaps TRBD2 (6 bases). The V end was cut by 5 bases, the J end by 1 base, with 15 bases between. The germline V gene has CDR1 MDHEN and CDR2 SYDVKM. This CDR3 has 16 amino acids. The CDR3: CASSAPGGDAKNIQYF. For the CDR3, the DNA is TGTGCCAGCAGTGCCCCTGGAGGGGATGCCAAAAACATTCAGTACTTC.

J is TRBJ1-2 and V is TRBV15; weak D call: TRBD1 (6 bases). The CDR3 loop spans 14 amino acids. CDR1 is LNHNV and CDR2 is YYDKDF in the germline V gene (reference sequence). The germline V and J ends were trimmed by 1 base and 3 bases, with 9 bases remaining between them. In nucleotides, the CDR3 is TGTGCCACCAGCAGAGTTCGGACAGACTATGGCTACACCTTC. It is translated as CATSRVRTDYGYTF.

The CDR3 nucleotides read TGTGCCAGCAGCTTAAGCCCGGGCGGGGCTGAGACCCAGTACTTC. Translation gives CASSLSPGGAETQYF. The rearrangement uses TRBV7-3 and TRBJ2-5, with D possibly matching TRBD2 (6 bases). V shed 1 base and J shed 5 bases, with 14 bases lying between them. The CDR3 sequence is 15 residues long. The V gene's germline CDR1 is SGHTA and CDR2 FQGTGA.

The chain has TRBV15 and TRBJ2-3; maybe TRBD1 (5 bases). The length of the CDR3 is 13 residues. CDR1 LNHNV and CDR2 YYDKDF come from the germline V gene (reference sequence). The V gene lost 2 bases and the J gene lost 6 bases, with 9 bases spanning the gap. The CDR3 region has the DNA TGTGCCACCAGCAGACAGGGTGGTGATACGCAGTATTTT. This translates into CATSRQGGDTQYF. Looking up the rest from reference TRBV15 and TRBJ2-3 gives the full variable domain: DAMVIQNPRYQVTQFGKPVTLSCSQTLNHNVMYWYQQKSSQAPKLLFHYYDKDFNNEADTPDNFQSRRPNTSFCFLDIRSPGLGDTAMYLCATSRQGGDTQYFGPGTRLTVL.

V and J are TRBV7-2 and TRBJ2-7, with unresolved D. Trimming cost V 2 bases and J 3 bases, with 8 bases left between them. Germline CDR1 and CDR2: SGHTA and FQGNSA. The CDR3 is 13 amino acids. The CDR3 sequence is CASSLPPIYEQYF. Written as DNA, the CDR3 is TGTGCCAGCAGCTTACCCCCTATCTACGAGCAGTACTTC.

The V and J genes are TRBV27 and TRBJ1-1; tentatively, D is TRBD1 (5 bases). Trimming pared 2 bases from V and 5 bases from J, leaving 18 bases between. This CDR3 is built from 16 residues. CDR1 and CDR2 (germline): MNHEY, SMNVEV (reference sequence). The CDR3 loop reads CASSLPIRGGRTEAFF. The CDR3 DNA reads TGTGCCAGCAGTTTACCCATTCGGGGGGGACGAACTGAAGCTTTCTTT.